The 2 T cell receptor beta chains given below trace back to one sample, sequenced in a study of Tregs in tolerant kidney transplant recipients. Sequenced by immunoSEQ multiplex PCR; TCRdb stores in-frame clones only, minus some. Of just under 45,000 clones in the sample, just under 97% were seen once. Antigen specificity for these receptors is unknown. Material: Tregs from blood cultured with allogeneic cells. The receptors derive from a human donor in good health.

This chain links TRBV5-5 with TRBJ1-2; D unresolved. The CDR3 totals 17 residues. Trimming pared 4 bases from V and 4 bases from J, leaving 23 bases between. From germline, CDR1 is SGHKS and CDR2 YYEKEE (reference sequence). CDR3 sequence: CASSRTLDVFPSYGYTF. DNA for the CDR3: TGTGCCAGCAGCCGGACGTTGGACGTCTTCCCATCCTATGGCTACACCTTC.

This clone was counted a single time. The chain uses TRBV11-3 and TRBJ2-1; weak D call: TRBD2 (5 bases). The germline V and J ends were trimmed by 5 bases and 7 bases, with 15 bases remaining between them. The germline CDR1 and CDR2 sequences are SGHNT and YENEEA. The length of the CDR3 is 14 residues. Here the CDR3 DNA reads TGTGCCAGCAGCCTGGGGAGTTCCCAAAATGAGCAGTTCTTC. Translating gives CASSLGSSQNEQFF.